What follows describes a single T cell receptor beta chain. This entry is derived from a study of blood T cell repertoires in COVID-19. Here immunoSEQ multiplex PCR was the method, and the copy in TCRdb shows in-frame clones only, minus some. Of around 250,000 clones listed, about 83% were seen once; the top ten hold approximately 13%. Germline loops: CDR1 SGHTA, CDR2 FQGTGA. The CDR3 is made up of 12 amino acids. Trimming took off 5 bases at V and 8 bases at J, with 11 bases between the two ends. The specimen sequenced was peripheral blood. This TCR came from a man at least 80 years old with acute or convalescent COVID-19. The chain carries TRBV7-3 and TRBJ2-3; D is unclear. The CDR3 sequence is CASSEAHSTQYF. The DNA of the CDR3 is TGTGCCAGCAGCGAGGCACATTCTACGCAGTATTTT. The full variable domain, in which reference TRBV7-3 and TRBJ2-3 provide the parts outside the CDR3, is GAGVSQTPSNKVTEKGKYVELRCDPISGHTALYWYRQSLGQGPEFLIYFQGTGAADDSGLPNDRFFAVRPEGSVSTLKIQRTERGDSAVYLCASSEAHSTQYFGPGTRLTVL.